The present TCR beta chain was sequenced within a study of T cells in Graves' hyperthyroidism and ophthalmopathy. Notes on the study in general: Blood also contained most expanded thyroid clonotypes above 0.001.

Amplification of TCR beta CDR3 regions was performed using RNA transcripts as template. A set of HTBI primers served as the primers for a first-round RT-PCR of the TCR CDR3. TCRdb independently ran MiXCR on the multiplex PCR reads; one entry per CDR3 protein. This table has 450,000 to 500,000 distinct CDR3 sequences, about 20% appearing once. There are many counts of this clonotype. Its specificity is unknown. Ophthalmopathy patients had Clinical Activity Score at least 3, NOSPECS grade at least 4, duration under 3 months. Germline V gene data show CDR1 as MDHEN and CDR2 as SYDVKM. The CDR3 loop spans 15 amino acids. V was pared by 3 bases and J by 11 bases, with 22 bases between.

Source material: blood. The clonotype comes from a woman in her seventies with Graves' ophthalmopathy. This chain joins TRBV28 and TRBJ1-1, with D perhaps matching TRBD1 (6 bases). CDR3 region: CASSFSRAEGGEAFF. CDR3 in DNA: TGTGCCAGCAGTTTTAGTCGTGCTGAGGGGGGCGAGGCTTTCTTT.